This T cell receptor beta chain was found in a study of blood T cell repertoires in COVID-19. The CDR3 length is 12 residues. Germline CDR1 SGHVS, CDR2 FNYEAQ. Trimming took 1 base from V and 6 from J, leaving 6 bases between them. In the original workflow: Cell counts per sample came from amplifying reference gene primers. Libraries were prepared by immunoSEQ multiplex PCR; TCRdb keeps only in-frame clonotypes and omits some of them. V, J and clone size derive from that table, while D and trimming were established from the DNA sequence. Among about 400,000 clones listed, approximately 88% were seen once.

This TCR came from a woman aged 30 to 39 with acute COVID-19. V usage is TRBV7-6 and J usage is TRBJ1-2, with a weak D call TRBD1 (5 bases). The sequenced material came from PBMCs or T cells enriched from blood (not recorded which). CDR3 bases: TGTGCCAGCAGCTTAGGGGGGGATGGCTACACCTTC. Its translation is CASSLGGDGYTF.